The entry below describes one TCR beta chain. This specimen comes from a study of blood T cell repertoires in COVID-19. On the study more broadly: Italy, Spain and the United States were the sources of the convalescent and acute COVID-19 samples. T cells, B-cell-depleted T cells, or PBMCs provided the cDNA or gDNA that served as material.

Germline CDR1 and CDR2: SGHKS and YYEKEE (reference sequence). The CDR3 is 14 amino acids. V was clipped by 3 bases and J by 1 base, with 8 bases between them. Original processing notes: Reference gene primers were amplified, and this amplification served to estimate nucleated cell counts. Only in-frame clones appear in the TCRdb table, and some are missing; sequencing was by immunoSEQ multiplex PCR. V and J calls and clone size are as listed in that table; D and trimming were resolved from the DNA. The sample holds about 83,000 clones, more than 70% seen once. Sequencing was performed on peripheral blood. V gene TRBV5-5 combines with J gene TRBJ1-5; no firm D call. The source of this sequence is a woman over 75 in a cohort sampled during active or convalescent COVID-19. For the CDR3, the DNA is TGTGCCAGCAGCTCTCTAGTGAGCAATCAGCCCCAGCATTTT. It specifies CASSSLVSNQPQHF. The whole variable domain, remainder taken from reference TRBV5-5 and TRBJ1-5, is DAGVTQSPTHLIKTRGQQVTLRCSPISGHKSVSWYQQVLGQGPQFIFQYYEKEERGRGNFPDRFSARQFPNYSSELNVNALLLGDSALYLCASSSLVSNQPQHFGDGTRLSIL.